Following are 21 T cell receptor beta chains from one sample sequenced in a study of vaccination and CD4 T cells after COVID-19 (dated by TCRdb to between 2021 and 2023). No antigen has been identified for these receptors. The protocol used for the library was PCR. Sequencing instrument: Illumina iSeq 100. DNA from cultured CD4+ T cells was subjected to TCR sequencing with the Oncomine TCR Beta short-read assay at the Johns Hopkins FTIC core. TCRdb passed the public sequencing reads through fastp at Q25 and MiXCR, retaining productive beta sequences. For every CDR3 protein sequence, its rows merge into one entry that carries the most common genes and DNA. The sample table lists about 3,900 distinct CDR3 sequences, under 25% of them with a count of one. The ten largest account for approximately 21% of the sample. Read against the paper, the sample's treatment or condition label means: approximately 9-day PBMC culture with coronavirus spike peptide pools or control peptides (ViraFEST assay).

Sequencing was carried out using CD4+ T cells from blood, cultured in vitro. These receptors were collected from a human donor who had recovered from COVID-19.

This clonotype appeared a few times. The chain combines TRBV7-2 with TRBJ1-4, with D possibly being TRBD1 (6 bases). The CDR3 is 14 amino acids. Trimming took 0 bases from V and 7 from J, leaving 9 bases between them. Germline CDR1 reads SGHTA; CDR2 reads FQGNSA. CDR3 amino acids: CASSLAGGGEKLFF. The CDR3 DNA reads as TGTGCCAGCAGCTTAGCAGGGGGAGGTGAAAAACTGTTTTTT.

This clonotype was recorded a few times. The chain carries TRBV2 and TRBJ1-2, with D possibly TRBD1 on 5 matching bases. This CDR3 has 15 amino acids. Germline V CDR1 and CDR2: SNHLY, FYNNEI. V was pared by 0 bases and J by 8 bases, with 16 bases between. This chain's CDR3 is CASSEASGGARGYTF. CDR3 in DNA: TGTGCCAGCAGTGAAGCTTCTGGGGGTGCGAGGGGCTACACCTTC.

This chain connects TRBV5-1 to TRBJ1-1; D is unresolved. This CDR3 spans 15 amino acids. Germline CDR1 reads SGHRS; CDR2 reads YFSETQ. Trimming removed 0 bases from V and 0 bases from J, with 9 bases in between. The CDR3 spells CASSLDSSMNTEAFF. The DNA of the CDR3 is TGCGCCAGCAGCTTGGACAGCTCCATGAACACTGAAGCTTTCTTT.

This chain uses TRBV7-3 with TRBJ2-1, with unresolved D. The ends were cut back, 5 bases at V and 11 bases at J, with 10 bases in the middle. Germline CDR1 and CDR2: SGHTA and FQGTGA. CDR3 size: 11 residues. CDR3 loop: CASSETTQQFF. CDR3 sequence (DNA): TGTGCCAGCAGCGAGACAACCCAGCAGTTCTTC.

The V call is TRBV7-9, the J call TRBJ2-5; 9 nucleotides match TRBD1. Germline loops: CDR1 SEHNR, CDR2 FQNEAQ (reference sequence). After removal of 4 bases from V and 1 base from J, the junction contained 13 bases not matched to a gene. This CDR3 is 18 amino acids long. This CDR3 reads CASSSELESTGGQETQYF. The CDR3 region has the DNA TGTGCCAGCAGCTCCGAGCTTGAGTCGACAGGGGGCCAAGAGACCCAGTACTTC.

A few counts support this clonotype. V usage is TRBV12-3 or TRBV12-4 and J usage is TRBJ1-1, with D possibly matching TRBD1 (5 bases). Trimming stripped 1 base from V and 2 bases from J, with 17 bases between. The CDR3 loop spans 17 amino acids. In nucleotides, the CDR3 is TGTGCCAGCAGTTTAGTAGTTGGGGTTGGGGGTAACACTGAAGCTTTCTTT. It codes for CASSLVVGVGGNTEAFF.

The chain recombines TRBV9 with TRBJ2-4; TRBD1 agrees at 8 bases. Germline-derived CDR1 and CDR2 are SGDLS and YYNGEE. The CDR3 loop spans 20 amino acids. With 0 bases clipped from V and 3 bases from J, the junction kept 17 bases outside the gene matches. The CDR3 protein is CASSVAERWVSGGGKNIQYF. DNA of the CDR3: TGTGCCAGCAGCGTAGCTGAACGATGGGTCTCAGGGGGCGGCAAAAACATTCAGTACTTC.

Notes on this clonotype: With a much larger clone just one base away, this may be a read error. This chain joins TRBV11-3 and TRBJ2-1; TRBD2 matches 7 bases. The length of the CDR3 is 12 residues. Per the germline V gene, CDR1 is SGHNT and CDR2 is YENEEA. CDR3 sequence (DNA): TGTGCCGGCAGCGGCCGGGAGGCAGAGCAGTTCTTC. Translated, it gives CAGSGREAEQFF. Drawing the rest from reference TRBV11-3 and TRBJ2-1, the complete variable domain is EAGVVQSPRYKIIEKKQPVAFWCNPISGHNTLYWYLQNLGQGPELLIRYENEEAVDDSQLPKDRFSAERLKGVDSTLKIQPAELGDSAVYLCAGSGREAEQFFGPGTRLTVL.

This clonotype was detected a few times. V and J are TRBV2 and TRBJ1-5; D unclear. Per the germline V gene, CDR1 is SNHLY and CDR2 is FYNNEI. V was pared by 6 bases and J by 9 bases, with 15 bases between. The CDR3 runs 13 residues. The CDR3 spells CASRDLDGPPQHF. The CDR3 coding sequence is TGTGCCAGCAGGGACTTGGACGGGCCGCCCCAGCATTTT. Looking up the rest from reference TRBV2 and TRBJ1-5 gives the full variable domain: EPEVTQTPSHQVTQMGQEVILRCVPISNHLYFYWYRQILGQKVEFLVSFYNNEISEKSEIFDDQFSVERPDGSNFTLKIRSTKLEDSAMYFCASRDLDGPPQHFGDGTRLSIL.

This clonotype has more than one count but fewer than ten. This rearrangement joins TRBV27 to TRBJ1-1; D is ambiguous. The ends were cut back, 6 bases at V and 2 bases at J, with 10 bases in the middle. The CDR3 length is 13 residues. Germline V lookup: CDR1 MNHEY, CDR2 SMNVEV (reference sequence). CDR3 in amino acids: CASRRNVNTEAFF. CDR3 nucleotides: TGTGCCAGCAGAAGGAACGTAAACACTGAAGCTTTCTTT.

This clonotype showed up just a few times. The CDR3 sequence: CASSLGLAGANPLYEQYF. The DNA of the CDR3 is TGCGCCAGCAGCTTGGGACTAGCGGGGGCCAATCCTCTCTACGAGCAGTACTTC. The rearrangement joins TRBV5-1 to TRBJ2-7; 12 positions match TRBD2. Germline CDR1 is SGHRS and CDR2 is YFSETQ. This CDR3 spans 18 amino acids. V was clipped by 0 bases and J by 3 bases; unmatched bases: 10.

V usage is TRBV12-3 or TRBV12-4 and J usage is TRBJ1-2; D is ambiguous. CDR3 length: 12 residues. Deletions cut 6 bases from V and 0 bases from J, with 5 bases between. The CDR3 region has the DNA TGTGCCAGCAGCCTTACTAACTATGGCTACACCTTC. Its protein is CASSLTNYGYTF.

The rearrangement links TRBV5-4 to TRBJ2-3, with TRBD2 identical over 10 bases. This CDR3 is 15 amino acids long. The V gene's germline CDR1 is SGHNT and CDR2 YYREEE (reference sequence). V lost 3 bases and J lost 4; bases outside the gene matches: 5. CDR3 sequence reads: CASSSSGGSADTQYF. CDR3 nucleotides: TGTGCCAGCAGCTCTAGCGGGGGAAGTGCAGATACGCAGTATTTT.

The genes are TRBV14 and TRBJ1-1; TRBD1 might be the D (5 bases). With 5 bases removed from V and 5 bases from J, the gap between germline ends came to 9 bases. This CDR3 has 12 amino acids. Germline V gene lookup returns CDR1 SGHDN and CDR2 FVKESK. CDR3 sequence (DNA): TGTGCCAGCAGCGGCCGGGGGACTGAAGCTTTCTTT. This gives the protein CASSGRGTEAFF.

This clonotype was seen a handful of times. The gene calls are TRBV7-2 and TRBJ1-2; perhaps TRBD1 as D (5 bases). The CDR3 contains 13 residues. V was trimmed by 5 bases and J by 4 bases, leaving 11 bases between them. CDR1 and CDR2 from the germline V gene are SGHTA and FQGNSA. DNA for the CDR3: TGTGCCAGCAGCCCCGGTGGGGCCTATGGCTACACCTTC. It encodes CASSPGGAYGYTF.

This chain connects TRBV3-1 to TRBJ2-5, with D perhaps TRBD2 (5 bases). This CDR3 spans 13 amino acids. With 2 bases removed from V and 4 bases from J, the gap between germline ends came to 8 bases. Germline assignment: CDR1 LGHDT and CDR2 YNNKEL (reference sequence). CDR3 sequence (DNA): TGTGCCAGCAGCCAACGAGGGCTAGAGACCCAGTACTTC. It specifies CASSQRGLETQYF.

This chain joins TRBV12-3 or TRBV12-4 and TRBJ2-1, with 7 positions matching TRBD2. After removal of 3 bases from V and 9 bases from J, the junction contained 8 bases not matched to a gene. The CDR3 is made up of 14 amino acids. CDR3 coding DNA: TGTGCCAGCAGTTTGTACAGCGGGACGGGTGAGCAGTTCTTC. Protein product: CASSLYSGTGEQFF.

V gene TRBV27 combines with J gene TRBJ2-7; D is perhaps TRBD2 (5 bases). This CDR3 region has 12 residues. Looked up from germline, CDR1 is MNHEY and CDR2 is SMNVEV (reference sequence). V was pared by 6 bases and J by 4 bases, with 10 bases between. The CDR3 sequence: CASSSTGYEQYF. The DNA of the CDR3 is TGTGCCAGCAGCTCGACGGGGTACGAGCAGTACTTC.

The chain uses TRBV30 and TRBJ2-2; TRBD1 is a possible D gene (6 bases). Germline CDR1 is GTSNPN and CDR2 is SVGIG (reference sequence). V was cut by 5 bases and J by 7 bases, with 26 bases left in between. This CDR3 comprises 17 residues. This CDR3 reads CAWDQSWGQGSSGELFF. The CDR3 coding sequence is TGTGCCTGGGATCAATCCTGGGGGCAGGGATCGAGCGGGGAGCTGTTTTTT. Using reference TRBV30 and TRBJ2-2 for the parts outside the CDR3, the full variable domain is SQTIHQWPATLVQPVGSPLSLECTVEGTSNPNLYWYRQAAGRGLQLLFYSVGIGQISSEVPQNLSASRPQDRQFILSSKKLLLSDSGFYLCAWDQSWGQGSSGELFFGEGSRLTVL.

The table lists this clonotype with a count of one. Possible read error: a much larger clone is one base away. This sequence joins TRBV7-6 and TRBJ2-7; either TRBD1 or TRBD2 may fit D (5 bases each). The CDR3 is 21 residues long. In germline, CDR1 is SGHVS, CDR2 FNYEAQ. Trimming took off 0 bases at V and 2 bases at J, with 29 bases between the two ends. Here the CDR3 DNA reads TGTGCCAGCAGCTTAGCGTGCTTCGTGGTAGAGGGGCCAGGTTCGACCTACGAGCAGTACTTC. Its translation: CASSLACFVVEGPGSTYEQYF.

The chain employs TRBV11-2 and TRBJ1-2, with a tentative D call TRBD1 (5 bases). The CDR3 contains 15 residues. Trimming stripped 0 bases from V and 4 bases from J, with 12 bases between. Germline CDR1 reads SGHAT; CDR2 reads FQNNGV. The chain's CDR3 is CASSLDSAGIYGYTF. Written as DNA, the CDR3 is TGTGCCAGCAGCTTAGATTCTGCAGGGATCTATGGCTACACCTTC.